These 20 T cell receptor beta chains were sequenced from one sample in a study of human T cells and chemical hapten exposure. TCRdb analysed the RACE reads with MiXCR anew, one entry per CDR3 protein. The table shows 40,000 or so distinct CDR3 sequences, with 4% occurring only once. Time point reported: patch test 1, 2 weeks after DPC sensitization. Described treatment: therapeutic diphenylcyclopropenone sensitization with weekly scalp DPC. Unfractionated whole blood was the source of the extracted total RNA. Material: whole blood, obtained in connection with sensitization to the hapten diphenylcyclopropenone (DPC). These receptors were taken from a man in his forties or fifties with alopecia areata. Some clones in this sample may be carry-over from other donors' samples.

This clonotype was detected ten times or more. The gene calls are TRBV6-5 and TRBJ2-5, with 10 bases fitting TRBD1. The V and J ends lost 5 bases and 5 bases, in that order; junction bases with no gene match: 11. The CDR3 runs to 16 residues. Germline V lookup: CDR1 MNHEY, CDR2 SVGAGI. In DNA, the CDR3 is TGTGCCAGCAGTATCGGACAGGGGGTAGAAGGCGAGACCCAGTACTTC. Its protein is CASSIGQGVEGETQYF.

This clonotype has a count of ten or more. The rearrangement uses TRBV29-1 and TRBJ2-3; D is uncertain. The CDR3 consists of 11 residues. Trimming left V 5 bases short and J 3 bases short, with 6 bases between. Germline lookup yields CDR1 SQVTM and CDR2 ANQGSEA. CDR3 residues: CSVSGTDTQYF. For the CDR3, the DNA is TGCAGCGTTTCCGGTACAGATACGCAGTATTTT.

This clonotype has ten or more counts. This chain connects TRBV3-1 to TRBJ1-5; D is unclear. Germline V gene data show CDR1 as LGHDT and CDR2 as YNNKEL (reference sequence). CDR3 length equals 13 residues. Trimming pared 0 bases from V and 5 bases from J, leaving 5 bases between. The CDR3 here is CASSQDEDQPQHF. Here the CDR3 DNA reads TGTGCCAGCAGCCAAGATGAGGATCAGCCCCAGCATTTT.

This clonotype was seen ten or more times. The J gene is TRBJ1-2, the V gene TRBV28; TRBD1 might be the D (5 bases). From germline, CDR1 is MDHEN and CDR2 SYDVKM. This CDR3 spans 14 amino acids. The V end lost 6 bases, the J end lost 1 base, and 12 bases lay between the germline ends. The chain's CDR3 is CASRQDNSNYGYTF. For the CDR3, the DNA is TGTGCCAGCAGGCAGGACAACAGTAACTATGGCTACACCTTC.

This chain links TRBV13 with TRBJ2-3; tentatively, D is TRBD2 (7 bases). The CDR3 spans 15 residues. The germline V and J ends were trimmed by 5 bases and 0 bases, with 12 bases remaining between them. Germline V CDR1 and CDR2: PRHDT, FYEKMQ (reference sequence). CDR3 in DNA: TGTGCCAGCAGCGGGGAGGGGGGGAGCACAGATACGCAGTATTTT. It codes for CASSGEGGSTDTQYF.

This clonotype came up many times. The genes are TRBV4-1 and TRBJ2-2; D is possibly TRBD1 or TRBD2 (5 bases each). Per the germline V gene, CDR1 is MGHRA and CDR2 is YSYEKL. The germline V and J ends were trimmed by 4 bases and 2 bases, with 14 bases remaining between them. The CDR3 length is 16 residues. CDR3 sequence reads: CASSRGTDHNTGELFF. The CDR3 coding sequence is TGCGCCAGCAGCCGGGGGACGGACCATAACACCGGGGAGCTGTTTTTT.

There are a few counts of this clonotype. The chain has TRBV6-5 and TRBJ2-7; 8 bases are shared with TRBD1. The CDR3 is 14 residues long. J was trimmed by 6 bases and V by 6 bases; bases with no gene match: 10. Germline V gene sequence: CDR1 MNHEY, CDR2 SVGAGI. CDR3 protein: CASRKDRGRGEQYF. The DNA of the CDR3 is TGTGCCAGCAGAAAAGACAGGGGTCGAGGCGAGCAGTACTTC.

This clonotype is judged medium-sized. The J gene is TRBJ2-1, the V gene TRBV3-1; 10 bases align to TRBD2. Germline CDR1 is LGHDT and CDR2 is YNNKEL (reference sequence). The CDR3 contains 14 residues. V shed 5 bases, J shed 8 bases, and the junction held 6 bases outside the gene matches. CDR3 amino acids: CASSYGTSVDEQFF. CDR3 nucleotide sequence: TGTGCCAGCAGCTACGGGACTAGCGTGGATGAGCAGTTCTTC.

A remark on this clonotype: Being one base from a much bigger clone, this may be a read error. As the CDR3 is not closed by the conserved phenylalanine or tryptophan, this likely results from a read error. The chain links TRBV18 to TRBJ2-7; TRBD2 matches at 7 bases. Germline V CDR1 and CDR2: KGHSH, LQKENI. The CDR3 length is 13 residues. V lost 4 bases to trimming and J lost 4 bases; unmatched junction nucleotides: 4. The CDR3 coding sequence is TGTGCCAGCTCACTGACAGCGGGGTACGAGCAGTACTAC. It encodes CASSLTAGYEQYY.

This clonotype was detected ten times or more. The chain recombines TRBV5-4 with TRBJ2-5, with D possibly being TRBD2 (6 bases). Trimming removed 6 bases from V and 5 bases from J, with 14 bases in between. CDR1 is SGHNT and CDR2 is YYREEE in the germline V gene (reference sequence). The CDR3 loop spans 13 amino acids. As DNA, the CDR3 is TGTGCCAGCAATACGCGGGGAGACGAGACCCAGTACTTC. This sequence encodes CASNTRGDETQYF.

This clonotype has at least ten counts. The chain is built from TRBV5-1 and TRBJ1-3, with TRBD1 matching 9 bases. Germline assignment: CDR1 SGHRS and CDR2 YFSETQ. J gave up 4 bases and V 4 bases, and 15 bases lay outside the gene matches. The CDR3 is made up of 18 amino acids. For the CDR3, the DNA is TGCGCCAGCAGCAATCCGGGACAGGGTCGATCCTCCGGAAACACCATATATTTT. Protein product: CASSNPGQGRSSGNTIYF.

This clonotype was recorded many times. V usage is TRBV4-3 and J usage is TRBJ2-3, with D tentatively TRBD1 (5 bases). Trimming removed 0 bases at V and 7 bases at J, with 20 bases between. Germline lookup yields CDR1 LGHNA and CDR2 YSLEER. The length of the CDR3 is 17 residues. Written as DNA, the CDR3 is TGCGCCAGCAGCCAAGATACCGGCAGGGTTTACAAGAATACGCAGTATTTT. Its translation: CASSQDTGRVYKNTQYF.

This clonotype was observed at least ten times. This chain connects TRBV27 to TRBJ2-3, with 11 bases identical to TRBD1. From germline, CDR1 is MNHEY and CDR2 SMNVEV (reference sequence). CDR3 length: 14 residues. The V gene end was trimmed by 4 bases and the J gene end by 4 bases; junction bases not matched to a gene: 1. CDR3 nucleotide sequence: TGTGCCAGCAGTTGGACAGGGGGCGCAGATACGCAGTATTTT. This codes for CASSWTGGADTQYF.

This clonotype is judged medium-sized. This chain connects TRBV24-1 to TRBJ2-3; 7 bases fit TRBD2. The CDR3 runs 15 residues. J lost 4 bases, V lost 3 bases, and 6 bases had no gene match. Germline V gene data show CDR1 as KGHDR and CDR2 as SFDVKD. The CDR3 spells CATSDGAGTADTQYF. DNA of the CDR3: TGTGCCACCAGTGATGGAGCGGGAACGGCAGATACGCAGTATTTT.

Many counts were recorded for this clonotype. CDR3 DNA sequence: TGTGCCAGCAGTTTATCTGGTCGGGGCGGGAGGATGTACGAGCAGTACTTC. It yields the protein CASSLSGRGGRMYEQYF. The chain carries TRBV12-3 or TRBV12-4 and TRBJ2-7; TRBD2 aligns across 8 bases. The CDR3 is 17 residues long. V shed 2 bases, J shed 4 bases, and the junction held 13 bases outside the gene matches.

This clonotype was recorded many times. The rearrangement links TRBV27 to TRBJ2-1; D is ambiguous. The CDR3 runs to 15 residues. Germline V gene data show CDR1 as MNHEY and CDR2 as SMNVEV (reference sequence). V dropped 3 bases and J dropped 9 bases, with 18 bases sitting between them. The CDR3 DNA reads as TGTGCCAGCAGTTTGAATGGGGTAGCAGGTCTTGAGCAGTTCTTC. Translating it yields CASSLNGVAGLEQFF.

This clonotype was observed at least ten times. The J gene is TRBJ2-1, the V gene TRBV11-2; tentatively, D is TRBD2 (5 bases). CDR3 length equals 14 residues. Germline V lookup: CDR1 SGHAT, CDR2 FQNNGV. V was pared by 6 bases and J by 2 bases, with 11 bases between. In DNA, the CDR3 is TGTGCCAGCAGTCACGAGGGTCCCTACAATGAGCAGTTCTTC. Protein: CASSHEGPYNEQFF.

This clonotype was counted at least ten times. The J gene is TRBJ2-1, the V gene TRBV18; TRBD2 matches at 9 bases. Germline V gene data show CDR1 as KGHSH and CDR2 as LQKENI. J gave up 0 bases and V 0 bases, and 3 bases lay outside the gene matches. CDR3 size: 17 residues. Written as DNA, the CDR3 is TGTGCCAGCTCACCACCGAGACTAGCGGCCTCCTACAATGAGCAGTTCTTC. Protein sequence: CASSPPRLAASYNEQFF.

This clonotype has at least ten counts. The chain employs TRBV27 and TRBJ2-2, with TRBD1 identical over 7 bases. The CDR3 runs to 15 residues. V shed 5 bases and J 5 bases; nucleotides not matched to a gene: 8. Germline values: CDR1 MNHEY, CDR2 SMNVEV (reference sequence). This CDR3 is CASSPGDSSTGELFF. CDR3 nucleotides: TGTGCCAGCAGTCCCGGGGACAGCTCAACCGGGGAGCTGTTTTTT.

This clonotype occurred once. This may be a read error, as it is one base from a much larger clone. The chain couples TRBV12-3 or TRBV12-4 to TRBJ1-1, with D possibly being TRBD1 (6 bases). CDR3 length: 15 residues. The CDR3 bases are TGTGCCAGCCGTTTCAGGGGAACTAAGAACACTGAAGCTTTCTTT. Translated: CASRFRGTKNTEAFF.